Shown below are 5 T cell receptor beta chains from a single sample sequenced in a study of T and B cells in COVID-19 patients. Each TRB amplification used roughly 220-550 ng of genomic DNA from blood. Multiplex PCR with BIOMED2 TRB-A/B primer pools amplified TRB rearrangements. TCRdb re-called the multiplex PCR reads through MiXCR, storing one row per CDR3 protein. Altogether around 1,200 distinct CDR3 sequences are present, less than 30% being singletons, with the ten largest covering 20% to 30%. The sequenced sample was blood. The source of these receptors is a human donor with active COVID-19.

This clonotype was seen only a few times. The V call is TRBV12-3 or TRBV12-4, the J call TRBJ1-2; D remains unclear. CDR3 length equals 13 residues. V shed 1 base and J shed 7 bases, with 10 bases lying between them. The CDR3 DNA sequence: TGTGCCAGCAGTTTAGGGGAATATGGTGGCTACACCTTC. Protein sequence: CASSLGEYGGYTF.

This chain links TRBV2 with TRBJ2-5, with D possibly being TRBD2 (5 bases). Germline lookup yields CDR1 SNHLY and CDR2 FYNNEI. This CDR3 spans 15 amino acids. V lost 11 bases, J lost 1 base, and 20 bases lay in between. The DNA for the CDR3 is TGTGCCCGGGCCCAGCCGGGGAACCTCCAAGAGACCCAGTACTTC. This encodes CARAQPGNLQETQYF.

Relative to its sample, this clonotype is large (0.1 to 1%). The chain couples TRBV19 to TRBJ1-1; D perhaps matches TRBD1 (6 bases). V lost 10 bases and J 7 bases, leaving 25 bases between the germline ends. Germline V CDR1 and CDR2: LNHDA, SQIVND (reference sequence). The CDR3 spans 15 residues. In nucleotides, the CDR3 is TGTGCCATCAGGGGCGGGGGAGGCTCTCGTGGTGAAGCTTTCTTT. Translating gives CAIRGGGGSRGEAFF.

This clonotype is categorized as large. CDR3 sequence (DNA): TGCAGCGTTGCGGAGCTAGCGGGGGGAGACGCCGGGGAGCTGTTTTTT. Translating gives CSVAELAGGDAGELFF. V and J are TRBV29-1 and TRBJ2-2; 11 bases line up with TRBD2. The CDR3 consists of 16 residues. Germline V gene lookup returns CDR1 SQVTM and CDR2 ANQGSEA. V shed 4 bases, J shed 6 bases, and the junction held 10 bases outside the gene matches.

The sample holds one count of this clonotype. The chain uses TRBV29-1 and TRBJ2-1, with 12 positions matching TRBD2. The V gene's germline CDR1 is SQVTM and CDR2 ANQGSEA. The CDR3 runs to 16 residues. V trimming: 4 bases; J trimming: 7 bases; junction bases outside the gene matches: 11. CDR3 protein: CSVAELAGGRRNEQFF. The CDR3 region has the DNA TGCAGCGTTGCGGAGCTAGCGGGGGGGCGGCGGAATGAGCAGTTCTTC.